This passage covers 31 T cell receptor beta chains from one sample sequenced in a study of T cell responses to AZD1222 COVID-19 vaccine. Repertoires were generated with immunoSEQ multiplex PCR, while TCRdb's copy carries only in-frame clones and drops some. The sample lists 70,000 to 95,000 clones; 86% were seen once. Source: peripheral blood, taken 28 days after the second AZD1222 dose. Receptor source: an adult who received the AZD1222 COVID-19 vaccine.

The chain is built from TRBV5-1 and TRBJ1-1; D gene ambiguous. The CDR3 sequence is 16 residues long. Trimming took off 1 base at V and 3 bases at J, with 16 bases between the two ends. Germline V lookup: CDR1 SGHRS, CDR2 YFSETQ. The CDR3 DNA is TGCGCCAGCAGCTTGCGGCCGGGCGCCGGAGACACTGAAGCTTTCTTT. It translates to CASSLRPGAGDTEAFF.

The rearrangement uses TRBV2 and TRBJ2-2; no clear D. The CDR3 is made up of 15 amino acids. Trimming left V 3 bases short and J 3 bases short, with 11 bases between. Germline-derived CDR1 and CDR2 are SNHLY and FYNNEI. The CDR3 is CASSDGNRDTGELFF. In DNA form, the CDR3 reads TGTGCCAGCAGTGATGGGAACAGAGACACCGGGGAGCTGTTTTTT. Full variable domain (missing parts from reference TRBV2 and TRBJ2-2): EPEVTQTPSHQVTQMGQEVILRCVPISNHLYFYWYRQILGQKVEFLVSFYNNEISEKSEIFDDQFSVERPDGSNFTLKIRSTKLEDSAMYFCASSDGNRDTGELFFGEGSRLTVL.

The chain recombines TRBV12-2 with TRBJ2-1; TRBD2, the table's D call, lacks a check against the DNA. TRBV12-2 is recorded as a pseudogene. The CDR3 spans 15 residues. The DNA for the CDR3 is TGTGCAAGTCGCTCGGGACTAGCGGGAAATCATGAGCAGTTCTTC. Protein product: CASRSGLAGNHEQFF.

The chain is built from TRBV7-2 and TRBJ2-1; no clear D. Trimming cost V 3 bases and J 0 bases, with 9 bases left between them. This CDR3 is 15 amino acids long. Germline assignment: CDR1 SGHTA and CDR2 FQGNSA. This CDR3 reads CASSFDSSSYNEQFF. The CDR3, as DNA: TGTGCCAGCAGCTTTGACTCCAGCTCCTACAATGAGCAGTTCTTC.

V and J are TRBV29-1 and TRBJ2-3; D possibly corresponds to TRBD1 (6 bases). CDR3 length equals 10 residues. Germline V lookup: CDR1 SQVTM, CDR2 ANQGSEA. V was trimmed by 4 bases and J by 7 bases, leaving 6 bases between them. Here the CDR3 DNA reads TGCAGCGTTGGGGACAATACGCAGTATTTT. Translating gives CSVGDNTQYF.

The chain carries TRBV19 and TRBJ1-5; TRBD1 aligns across 8 bases. Looked up from germline, CDR1 is LNHDA and CDR2 is SQIVND (reference sequence). The CDR3 consists of 15 residues. Trimming took 5 bases from V and 3 from J; bases not matched to a gene: 6. CDR3 DNA: TGTGCCAGTAGTGAGGGACAGGCGATCAATCAGCCCCAGCATTTT. The encoded protein is CASSEGQAINQPQHF.

This sequence joins TRBV4-1 and TRBJ2-1, with 11 bases matching TRBD2. In germline, CDR1 is MGHRA, CDR2 YSYEKL. Unmatched junction bases numbered 12, after V lost 0 bases and J lost 5 bases. CDR3 size: 19 residues. DNA for the CDR3: TGCGCCAGCAGCCAAGATCCCGATAGTGGACTAGCGGGTAACAATGAGCAGTTCTTC. It is translated as CASSQDPDSGLAGNNEQFF.

The V and J genes are TRBV27 and TRBJ2-3, with no clear D. CDR3 size: 13 residues. Germline CDR1 is MNHEY and CDR2 is SMNVEV (reference sequence). Trimming left V 4 bases short and J 2 bases short, with 7 bases between. CDR3 DNA sequence: TGTGCCAGCAGTTCTCCACTCACAGATACGCAGTATTTT. Translated: CASSSPLTDTQYF.

This clone was picked up a small number of times. The gene calls are TRBV4-1 and TRBJ1-3; unclear D gene. CDR1 and CDR2 (germline): MGHRA, YSYEKL. The CDR3 is 15 amino acids. V shed 0 bases and J shed 8 bases, with 14 bases lying between them. The CDR3 sequence: CASSQDTQRRDTIYF. The CDR3 DNA is TGCGCCAGCAGCCAAGATACCCAGAGAAGGGACACCATATATTTT.

This sequence joins TRBV10-3 and TRBJ1-5, with D perhaps matching TRBD1 (5 bases). The CDR3 runs 15 residues. Germline-derived CDR1 and CDR2 are ENHRY and SYGVKD. V shed 4 bases and J shed 3 bases, with 13 bases lying between them. The CDR3: CAISAGALDNQPQHF. The CDR3 DNA follows: TGTGCCATCAGTGCCGGGGCGCTTGACAATCAGCCCCAGCATTTT.

This chain joins TRBV12-3 or TRBV12-4 and TRBJ2-5; no clear D. Trimming shortened V by 6 bases and J by 5 bases, and 13 bases separated the two germline ends. The CDR3 is made up of 13 amino acids. CDR3 DNA: TGTGCCAGCAGGGGTGAGGTAGGGGAGACCCAGTACTTC. This sequence encodes CASRGEVGETQYF.

The rearrangement joins TRBV6-5 to TRBJ2-3, with D possibly TRBD1 on 6 matching bases. Trimming pared 6 bases from V and 2 bases from J, leaving 9 bases between. There are 13 residues in the CDR3. CDR1 and CDR2 (germline): MNHEY, SVGAGI. In DNA form, the CDR3 reads TGTGCCAGCAGGCACAGGGTCACAGATACGCAGTATTTT. Protein sequence: CASRHRVTDTQYF.

This chain uses TRBV27 with TRBJ2-6, with D hard to call. Between the trimmed V and J ends, which lost 1 base and 4 bases, there was a span of 14 bases. The germline V gene has CDR1 MNHEY and CDR2 SMNVEV (reference sequence). This CDR3 has 17 amino acids. The CDR3 region has the DNA TGTGCCAGCAGTTTATTGCAAGCTGTTGGGGGGGCCAACGTCCTGACTTTC. This sequence encodes CASSLLQAVGGANVLTF.

This clone has a single count. The rearrangement links TRBV4-2 to TRBJ2-1, with a possible D match to TRBD1 (5 bases). Germline lookup yields CDR1 LGHNA and CDR2 YNFKEQ. There are 16 residues in the CDR3. V was cut by 6 bases and J by 8 bases, with 23 bases left in between. This chain's CDR3 is CASRSSQGSLGYEQFF. CDR3 bases: TGTGCCAGCAGGTCCTCCCAGGGCTCCCTCGGCTATGAGCAGTTCTTC.

This clone occurred once. The chain links TRBV6-5 to TRBJ2-7; possibly TRBD2 for D (5 bases). The V gene lost 6 bases and the J gene lost 4 bases, with 16 bases spanning the gap. Germline V gives CDR1 MNHEY, CDR2 SVGAGI. The CDR3 covers 14 residues. CDR3 in amino acids: CASSASGRRYEQYF. In DNA form, the CDR3 reads TGTGCCAGCAGCGCATCCGGTAGGAGGTACGAGCAGTACTTC.

The J gene is TRBJ2-5, the V gene TRBV7-9, with D perhaps TRBD2 (5 bases). Trimming pared 0 bases from V and 1 base from J, leaving 9 bases between. CDR3 length: 15 amino acids. Germline V gives CDR1 SEHNR, CDR2 FQNEAQ (reference sequence). DNA of the CDR3: TGTGCCAGCAGCTTAGCGCGGGCGGTCCAAGAGACCCAGTACTTC. Its translation is CASSLARAVQETQYF.

This chain uses TRBV10-3 with TRBJ1-5; 9 bases line up with TRBD1. The CDR3 covers 15 residues. Trimming removed 4 bases from V and 3 bases from J; junction bases left unmatched: 4. The germline V gene encodes CDR1 ENHRY and CDR2 SYGVKD. The CDR3 DNA reads TGTGCCATCAGTGGGGGACAGGGTGCCAATCAGCCCCAGCATTTT. It yields the protein CAISGGQGANQPQHF.

The V call is TRBV6-5, the J call TRBJ2-7; TRBD1 matches 8 bases. The CDR3 contains 14 residues. Germline lookup yields CDR1 MNHEY and CDR2 SVGAGI. Unmatched junction bases numbered 6, after V lost 2 bases and J lost 6 bases. The CDR3 nucleotides are TGTGCCAGCAGTTACCTGACAGGGGAGGTCGAGCAGTACTTC. Protein: CASSYLTGEVEQYF.

The chain combines TRBV29-1 with TRBJ2-3; D is perhaps TRBD1 (6 bases). Deletions cut 8 bases from V and 6 bases from J, with 15 bases between. Germline CDR1 and CDR2: SQVTM and ANQGSEA. The CDR3 covers 12 residues. The CDR3 spells CSLRQVGDTQYF. CDR3 in DNA: TGCAGCCTTAGACAGGTGGGGGATACGCAGTATTTT.

This clone was counted a single time. V is TRBV19 and J is TRBJ2-7; the D gene could be TRBD1 or TRBD2 (6 bases each). This CDR3 spans 15 amino acids. Germline-derived CDR1 and CDR2 are LNHDA and SQIVND (reference sequence). Deletions cut 3 bases from V and 3 bases from J, with 15 bases between. The CDR3 sequence is CASSILGGINYEQYF. The CDR3 DNA reads as TGTGCCAGTAGTATCCTAGGGGGGATAAACTACGAGCAGTACTTC.

The chain is built from TRBV13 and TRBJ2-5, with 8 bases identical to TRBD1. The CDR3 sequence is 14 residues long. Germline V gene lookup returns CDR1 PRHDT and CDR2 FYEKMQ (reference sequence). Germline trimming cut 2 bases from V and 5 bases from J; bases unmatched to any gene: 4. The CDR3 loop reads CASSLQSGGETQYF. In DNA form, the CDR3 reads TGTGCCAGCAGCTTACAGTCAGGGGGCGAGACCCAGTACTTC.

This clone has more than one count but fewer than ten. This sequence joins TRBV6-5 and TRBJ1-2; D is unclear. V lost 2 bases, J lost 5 bases, and 9 bases lay in between. CDR1 is MNHEY and CDR2 is SVGAGI in the germline V gene. This CDR3 contains 13 residues. The CDR3 sequence is CASSYDRQYGYTF. CDR3 sequence (DNA): TGTGCCAGCAGTTACGACCGTCAATATGGCTACACCTTC.

This clone was seen more than once but under ten times. The DNA of the CDR3 is TGCGCCAGCAGAAGGGGTATTGACGAGTACGAGCAGTACTTC. Protein: CASRRGIDEYEQYF. V usage is TRBV5-1 and J usage is TRBJ2-7; TRBD1 might be the D (5 bases). CDR1 is SGHRS, CDR2 YFSETQ, per germline. This CDR3 is built from 14 residues. V was clipped by 5 bases and J by 4 bases, with 16 bases between them.

J is TRBJ1-2 and V is TRBV4-1, with D uncertain. Trimming removed 2 bases at V and 4 bases at J, with 8 bases between. Germline V lookup: CDR1 MGHRA, CDR2 YSYEKL. CDR3 length equals 13 residues. The CDR3 coding sequence is TGCGCCAGCAGCCAATCTATCGGCTATGGCTACACCTTC. Its protein product is CASSQSIGYGYTF.

The chain couples TRBV27 to TRBJ2-2; 7 bases line up with TRBD1. This CDR3 contains 15 residues. The V gene end was trimmed by 5 bases and the J gene end by 6 bases; junction bases not matched to a gene: 9. Looked up from germline, CDR1 is MNHEY and CDR2 is SMNVEV (reference sequence). The CDR3 sequence: CASSPTGMVAGELFF. Written as DNA, the CDR3 is TGTGCCAGCAGTCCGACAGGGATGGTTGCCGGGGAGCTGTTTTTT.

This chain links TRBV7-9 with TRBJ1-1, with D maybe TRBD1 (5 bases). CDR3 length equals 14 residues. The germline CDR1 and CDR2 sequences are SEHNR and FQNEAQ (reference sequence). The V end was cut by 1 base, the J end by 4 bases, with 10 bases between. The CDR3 bases are TGTGCCAGCAGCTTAGTCAGGGTGGGCACTGAAGCTTTCTTT. Translating it yields CASSLVRVGTEAFF.

This chain joins TRBV9 and TRBJ2-6, with TRBD2 matching over 12 bases. The CDR3 covers 17 residues. Trimming took 4 bases from V and 3 from J; bases not matched to a gene: 5. Germline loops: CDR1 SGDLS, CDR2 YYNGEE. The CDR3 spells CASSTGLAGSGANVLTF. Here the CDR3 DNA reads TGTGCCAGCAGCACCGGACTAGCGGGGAGTGGGGCCAACGTCCTGACTTTC.

The rearrangement joins TRBV7-9 to TRBJ2-7, with 8 bases aligning to TRBD1. CDR3 length: 15 residues. Germline CDR1 SEHNR, CDR2 FQNEAQ (reference sequence). The V gene end was trimmed by 6 bases and the J gene end by 0 bases; junction bases not matched to a gene: 7. CDR3 loop: CASSLGQVSSYEQYF. The CDR3 bases are TGTGCCAGCAGTCTGGGACAGGTGAGCTCCTACGAGCAGTACTTC.

The chain carries TRBV3-1 (or the pseudogene TRBV3-2) and TRBJ2-1; TRBD1 agrees at 8 bases. There are 15 residues in the CDR3. The V and J ends lost 0 bases and 6 bases, in that order; junction bases with no gene match: 4. Germline lookup yields CDR1 LGHDT and CDR2 YNNKEL (reference sequence). The CDR3 bases are TGTGCCAGCAGCCAAGACCGGACAGGGTTCAATGAGCAGTTCTTC. It encodes CASSQDRTGFNEQFF.

This chain uses TRBV10-3 with TRBJ2-5; no reliable D call. The CDR3 totals 13 residues. V was trimmed by 7 bases and J by 1 base, leaving 10 bases between them. The germline gives CDR1 ENHRY, CDR2 SYGVKD. The CDR3: CAINGPSQETQYF. CDR3 DNA sequence: TGTGCCATCAATGGGCCATCCCAAGAGACCCAGTACTTC.

The V and J genes are TRBV5-1 and TRBJ2-7; 9 bases match TRBD1. Looked up from germline, CDR1 is SGHRS and CDR2 is YFSETQ. V lost 6 bases, J lost 3 bases, and 10 bases stayed unmatched. The CDR3 has 15 amino acids. CDR3 sequence (DNA): TGCGCCAGCAAATTTAAACAGGGGGCGATCTACGAGCAGTACTTC. Translating it yields CASKFKQGAIYEQYF.